The text below deals with one T cell receptor beta chain. Its antigen is as yet unknown. CDR1 and CDR2 (germline): SEHNR, FQNEAQ (reference sequence). The CDR3 is made up of 15 amino acids. Trimming took 6 bases from V and 1 from J, leaving 12 bases between them. This specimen comes from a study of cytomegalovirus exposure and HLA in healthy donors. Looking at the study overall: The roughly 130 validation repertoires used the same platform as the roughly 720 first-cohort repertoires (as reported by a later analysis).

Here immunoSEQ multiplex PCR was the method, and the copy in TCRdb shows in-frame clones only, minus some. The table records some 71,000 clones, about 95% of them present only once. Findings and caveats of the study: TCR sequences were mostly rare, though some public TCRs occurred in many donors. Investigators reported some 150 TCR beta chains as tied to cytomegalovirus. Reported results showed that the classifier diagnosed cytomegalovirus status with high specificity and sensitivity.

The chain recombines TRBV7-9 with TRBJ2-2; TRBD1 is a possible D gene (5 bases). The source material was PBMCs. The receptor was isolated from a woman between 18 and 30 years old in good health and CMV-seronegative. The CDR3 loop is CASSPGAGNTGELFF. The CDR3, as DNA: TGTGCCAGCAGTCCTGGGGCAGGGAACACCGGGGAGCTGTTTTTT.